This entry lists 30 T cell receptor beta chains sequenced from one sample in a study of OX40 agonist ivuxolimab in advanced cancers. TCRdb's copy holds only in-frame clones and misses some; the assay was immunoSEQ multiplex PCR. The sample carries about 72,000 clones, 75% to 90% recorded once. This specimen was CD4+ or CD8+ T cells sorted from blood, taken in a trial of the OX40 agonist ivuxolimab. The receptors were gathered from an adult with an advanced solid tumor such as melanoma, head and neck, liver or kidney cancer.

CDR3 sequence (DNA): TGCGCCAGCATGCCAGGGGGCTTCCAAGAGACCCAGTACTTC. It translates to CASMPGGFQETQYF. The J gene is TRBJ2-5, the V gene TRBV5-1, with 8 positions matching TRBD1. CDR1 SGHRS and CDR2 YFSETQ come from the germline V gene. CDR3 length: 14 amino acids. Unmatched junction bases numbered 5, after V lost 6 bases and J lost 1 base. The whole variable domain, filled in from reference TRBV5-1 and TRBJ2-5, reads KAGVTQTPRYLIKTRGQQVTLSCSPISGHRSVSWYQQTPGQGLQFLFEYFSETQRNKGNFPGRFSGRQFSNSRSEMNVSTLELGDSALYLCASMPGGFQETQYFGPGTRLLVL.

This rearrangement joins TRBV10-1 to TRBJ2-3; D gene ambiguous. This CDR3 spans 14 amino acids. Trimming shortened V by 3 bases and J by 6 bases, and 13 bases separated the two germline ends. Germline V gives CDR1 WNHNN, CDR2 SYGVQD (reference sequence). The CDR3 nucleotides read TGCGCCAGCAGTGACTCTCGTCCGGACGATACGCAGTATTTT. As protein: CASSDSRPDDTQYF.

Only one count was recorded for this clone. The chain recombines TRBV19 with TRBJ2-7, with a tentative D call TRBD1 (6 bases). V was pared by 4 bases and J by 2 bases, with 6 bases between. The CDR3 runs 12 residues. CDR1 is LNHDA, CDR2 SQIVND, per germline (reference sequence). Here the CDR3 reads CASSRGPYEQYF. In DNA, the CDR3 is TGTGCCAGTAGTAGGGGGCCCTACGAGCAGTACTTC.

This clone was found a few times. This rearrangement joins TRBV5-1 to TRBJ2-7; a weak D match, TRBD2 (6 bases). The CDR3 sequence is 13 residues long. From germline, CDR1 is SGHRS and CDR2 YFSETQ. The ends were cut back, 3 bases at V and 6 bases at J, with 13 bases in the middle. The CDR3 bases are TGCGCCAGCAGCTCGGGAGCCACAAGCGAGCAGTACTTC. This translates into CASSSGATSEQYF.

V gene TRBV5-1 combines with J gene TRBJ2-5, with TRBD1 identical over 7 bases. The J segment lost 2 bases and the V segment lost 4 bases, leaving 8 bases of the junction unmatched. The CDR3 runs to 15 residues. Per the germline V gene, CDR1 is SGHRS and CDR2 is YFSETQ. CDR3 in amino acids: CASSLFGQEQETQYF. DNA of the CDR3: TGCGCCAGCAGCCTATTTGGACAGGAGCAAGAGACCCAGTACTTC.

V is TRBV10-3 and J is TRBJ2-3; 7 nucleotides agree with TRBD2. CDR3 length: 17 residues. Per the germline V gene, CDR1 is ENHRY and CDR2 is SYGVKD. The J segment lost 0 bases and the V segment lost 0 bases, leaving 6 bases of the junction unmatched. In DNA form, the CDR3 reads TGTGCCATCAGTGAGTCCGGGGCTAGCGGCAGCACAGATACGCAGTATTTT. Translating it yields CAISESGASGSTDTQYF.

This chain connects TRBV9 to TRBJ2-3; D not resolved. Trimming took 1 base from V and 3 from J, leaving 6 bases between them. The CDR3 contains 13 residues. Germline values: CDR1 SGDLS, CDR2 YYNGEE. CDR3 nucleotide sequence: TGTGCCAGCAGCGTACGAGTGACAGATACGCAGTATTTT. Protein product: CASSVRVTDTQYF.

This chain joins TRBV7-8 and TRBJ1-1; no firm D call. Germline V gene data show CDR1 as SGHVS and CDR2 as FQNEAQ. This CDR3 is built from 14 residues. Trimming left V 1 base short and J 0 bases short, with 6 bases between. CDR3 sequence reads: CASSLEQMNTEAFF. In nucleotides, the CDR3 is TGTGCCAGCAGCTTAGAGCAGATGAACACTGAAGCTTTCTTT.

CDR3 coding DNA: TGTGCCAGCACCGAGTTGAAGGAAGAGACCCAGTACTTC. Its translation is CASTELKEETQYF. The chain joins TRBV28 to TRBJ2-5; D uncertain. V lost 7 bases and J lost 3, with 12 bases in between. This CDR3 is 13 amino acids long. Germline V lookup: CDR1 MDHEN, CDR2 SYDVKM.

A remark on this clone: Germline and junction disagree at one end, which may indicate a read error. The CDR3 reads CASCKGQSSKEKLFF. CDR3 sequence (DNA): TGTGCCAGCTGTAAAGGGCAATCTTCTAAAGAAAAACTGTTTTTT. This rearrangement joins TRBV6-5 to TRBJ1-4; D call uncertain. The CDR3 extends over 15 amino acids. Germline V gene lookup returns CDR1 MNHEY and CDR2 SVGAGI.

The chain links TRBV27 to TRBJ2-3; D possibly uses TRBD1 or TRBD2 (6 bases each). This CDR3 is 16 amino acids long. The V gene lost 6 bases and the J gene lost 0 bases, with 16 bases spanning the gap. Germline V gene lookup returns CDR1 MNHEY and CDR2 SMNVEV (reference sequence). This CDR3 reads CASSLRGAGSTDTQYF. For the CDR3, the DNA is TGTGCCAGCAGCTTAAGGGGGGCAGGTAGCACAGATACGCAGTATTTT.

CDR3 DNA: TGTGCTAGTGGTTTGGTACTAGGCGGACTGGACTCCTACAATGAGCAGTTCTTC. It is translated as CASGLVLGGLDSYNEQFF. This chain connects TRBV12-5 to TRBJ2-1; TRBD2 is a possible D gene (5 bases). This CDR3 spans 18 amino acids. Looked up from germline, CDR1 is LGHNT and CDR2 is FRNRAP. The V and J ends lost 0 bases and 0 bases respectively, with 15 bases between them.

Only a few counts were recorded for this clone. The chain is built from TRBV2 and TRBJ2-7; possibly TRBD2 for D (5 bases). Germline CDR1 is SNHLY and CDR2 is FYNNEI. The CDR3 covers 12 residues. Trimming shortened V by 6 bases and J by 1 base, and 7 bases separated the two germline ends. The CDR3 DNA reads as TGTGCCAGCAGCCGACTATCCTACGAGCAGTACTTC. Amino acids: CASSRLSYEQYF.

CDR3 amino acids: CASSRQGAVYNEQFF. DNA of the CDR3: TGTGCCAGCAGCCGACAGGGGGCGGTCTACAATGAGCAGTTCTTC. V gene TRBV6-5 combines with J gene TRBJ2-1; the match to TRBD1 covers 10 bases. Germline-derived CDR1 and CDR2 are MNHEY and SVGAGI. The trim removed 6 bases at V and 3 bases at J, leaving 5 bases unmatched. This CDR3 region has 15 residues.

V and J are TRBV10-3 and TRBJ2-7; D unclear. Germline V gene lookup returns CDR1 ENHRY and CDR2 SYGVKD. The CDR3 is 13 amino acids. V was trimmed by 1 base and J by 5 bases, leaving 9 bases between them. CDR3 amino acids: CAISEYSRNEQYF. The DNA for the CDR3 is TGTGCCATCAGTGAGTATTCCAGGAACGAGCAGTACTTC.

The J gene is TRBJ1-1, the V gene TRBV6-6, with 8 bases matching TRBD1. The germline CDR1 and CDR2 sequences are MNHNY and SVGAGI (reference sequence). V was pared by 7 bases and J by 0 bases, with 10 bases of the junction left unmatched. This CDR3 has 16 amino acids. CDR3 loop: CASTRGADRVNTEAFF. The DNA of the CDR3 is TGTGCCAGCACCCGAGGGGCGGACAGGGTGAACACTGAAGCTTTCTTT.

The CDR3 DNA reads as TGTGCCACCAGCAGAGATCGGGGGTTGTCCGGGGAGCTGTTTTTT. Translation: CATSRDRGLSGELFF. This sequence joins TRBV15 and TRBJ2-2; D might be TRBD2 (6 bases). This CDR3 is built from 15 residues. V gave up 0 bases and J gave up 6 bases, with 11 bases separating them. Germline V gene data show CDR1 as LNHNV and CDR2 as YYDKDF (reference sequence).

The genes are TRBV5-1 and TRBJ2-7; D is unresolved. Germline lookup yields CDR1 SGHRS and CDR2 YFSETQ. Trimming took off 0 bases at V and 3 bases at J, with 7 bases between the two ends. The CDR3 is 13 residues long. The CDR3 loop is CASSLGQIYEQYF. As DNA, the CDR3 is TGCGCCAGCAGCTTGGGGCAGATCTACGAGCAGTACTTC. The full variable domain, rest sourced from reference TRBV5-1 and TRBJ2-7, is KAGVTQTPRYLIKTRGQQVTLSCSPISGHRSVSWYQQTPGQGLQFLFEYFSETQRNKGNFPGRFSGRQFSNSRSEMNVSTLELGDSALYLCASSLGQIYEQYFGPGTRLTVT.

V is TRBV2 and J is TRBJ2-5, with a possible D match to TRBD1 (6 bases). This CDR3 contains 15 residues. Looked up from germline, CDR1 is SNHLY and CDR2 is FYNNEI. V was pared by 6 bases and J by 1 base, with 15 bases between. Here the CDR3 DNA reads TGTGCCAGCAGCCCCAACAGGGCCTCCCAAGAGACCCAGTACTTC. Encoded protein: CASSPNRASQETQYF. Filled out from reference TRBV2 and TRBJ2-5, the complete variable domain reads EPEVTQTPSHQVTQMGQEVILRCVPISNHLYFYWYRQILGQKVEFLVSFYNNEISEKSEIFDDQFSVERPDGSNFTLKIRSTKLEDSAMYFCASSPNRASQETQYFGPGTRLLVL.

This clone was detected once. The chain combines TRBV28 with TRBJ1-5; D call uncertain. CDR1 and CDR2 (germline): MDHEN, SYDVKM. The CDR3 is 16 amino acids. Trimming pared 1 base from V and 6 bases from J, leaving 16 bases between. CDR3 sequence reads: CASSLLGWAEVQPQHF. As DNA, the CDR3 is TGTGCCAGCAGTTTATTGGGATGGGCGGAGGTTCAGCCCCAGCATTTT.

The genes are TRBV11-3 and TRBJ2-2; no clear D. The CDR3 runs to 14 residues. V was shortened by 4 bases and J by 6 bases, with 12 bases between the two germline ends. Per the germline V gene, CDR1 is SGHNT and CDR2 is YENEEA. The DNA of the CDR3 is TGTGCCAGCAGCTCGATTAATTTGGCCGGGGAGCTGTTTTTT. Residues: CASSSINLAGELFF.

The chain couples TRBV19 to TRBJ2-5, with D tentatively TRBD2 (5 bases). Germline V gene lookup returns CDR1 LNHDA and CDR2 SQIVND (reference sequence). This CDR3 spans 14 amino acids. V was shortened by 3 bases and J by 2 bases, with 10 bases between the two germline ends. CDR3 sequence reads: CASSIGADQETQYF. In nucleotides, the CDR3 is TGTGCCAGTAGTATTGGAGCGGATCAAGAGACCCAGTACTTC.

The chain joins TRBV5-1 to TRBJ1-2; D gene ambiguous. The CDR3 loop spans 12 amino acids. V gave up 0 bases and J gave up 4 bases, with 4 bases separating them. Germline CDR1 SGHRS, CDR2 YFSETQ. Here the CDR3 reads CASSLASYGYTF. The CDR3, as DNA: TGCGCCAGCAGCTTGGCAAGCTATGGCTACACCTTC.

The CDR3, as DNA: TGTGCCAGCTCACCAATACTCGAGACAGCCAAAAACATTCAGTACTTC. This encodes CASSPILETAKNIQYF. The chain employs TRBV18 and TRBJ2-4, with D unresolved. The germline CDR1 and CDR2 sequences are KGHSH and LQKENI. The CDR3 runs to 16 residues. V shed 2 bases and J shed 0 bases, with 11 bases lying between them. Combining the CDR3 with reference TRBV18 and TRBJ2-4 gives the whole variable domain NAGVMQNPRHLVRRRGQEARLRCSPMKGHSHVYWYRQLPEEGLKFMVYLQKENIIDESGMPKERFSAEFPKEGPSILRIQQVVRGDSAAYFCASSPILETAKNIQYFGAGTRLSVL.

The chain has TRBV7-2 and TRBJ2-5; D may be TRBD1 (6 bases). The germline gives CDR1 SGHTA, CDR2 FQGNSA. The CDR3 runs to 15 residues. Trimming pared 4 bases from V and 4 bases from J, leaving 16 bases between. The chain's CDR3 is CASSSAPRGAETQYF. Here the CDR3 DNA reads TGTGCCAGCAGCTCCGCTCCCAGGGGAGCAGAGACCCAGTACTTC.

This rearrangement joins TRBV7-2 to TRBJ2-3, with TRBD2 matching over 8 bases. Germline CDR1 reads SGHTA; CDR2 reads FQGNSA. Unmatched junction bases numbered 8, after V lost 4 bases and J lost 2 bases. CDR3 size: 16 residues. The CDR3 DNA sequence: TGTGCCAGCAGCTACGATACTAGCGGCTCCACAGATACGCAGTATTTT. This codes for CASSYDTSGSTDTQYF.

V is TRBV7-9 and J is TRBJ2-5; 7 nucleotides agree with TRBD2. This CDR3 contains 13 residues. Unmatched junction bases numbered 6, after V lost 2 bases and J lost 9 bases. The germline V gene encodes CDR1 SEHNR and CDR2 FQNEAQ (reference sequence). CDR3 bases: TGTGCCAGCAGCTTAAAGGCGGGGGTGGCCCAGTACTTC. Residues: CASSLKAGVAQYF.

The rearrangement links TRBV27 to TRBJ2-2; 7 bases map to TRBD1. Germline CDR1 reads MNHEY; CDR2 reads SMNVEV (reference sequence). CDR3 length: 15 amino acids. V lost 5 bases and J lost 6; bases outside the gene matches: 9. This chain's CDR3 is CASSLTTGVAGELFF. CDR3 in DNA: TGTGCCAGCAGTCTTACTACAGGGGTTGCCGGGGAGCTGTTTTTT.

Here the CDR3 reads CASSYAGRGTYEQYF. The DNA for the CDR3 is TGTGCCAGCAGTTACGCGGGGCGCGGGACCTACGAGCAGTACTTC. The chain uses TRBV6-6 and TRBJ2-7; weak D call: TRBD2 (6 bases). The length of the CDR3 is 15 residues. Trimming took off 2 bases at V and 2 bases at J, with 13 bases between the two ends. The germline CDR1 and CDR2 sequences are MNHNY and SVGAGI (reference sequence).

This clone showed up just a few times. This chain connects TRBV12-2 to TRBJ1-2. TRBV12-2 is termed a pseudogene. CDR3 size: 15 residues. This chain's CDR3 is CASRLNGGAGYGYTF. For the CDR3, the DNA is TGTGCAAGTCGCTTAAATGGGGGAGCGGGCTATGGCTACACCTTC.